This T cell receptor beta chain was captured by sequencing in a study of shared clonotypes between healthy human individuals. Study results and caveats: Genetic and exposure-history diversity was limited by the small donor number. Clonotype sharing across four donors was observed for around 5.1% of naive CD4 clonotypes.

In the authors' workflow: Filtering differed since immunoSEQ provided only junctions, with no quality scores. Profiling relied on immunoSEQ multiplex PCR, and the TCRdb table lists in-frame clones only, not all of them. That table supplies the V and J calls and clone size; D and trimming were determined from the DNA. The sample holds 2 million to 2.5 million clones, 90% to 95% seen once. Regarding this clone: The antigen is not known.

This TCR was sampled from a man aged 18 to 29 in good health. Some clones in this sample may be carry-over from other donors' samples. Sequencing was carried out using naive CD4+ T cells from PBMCs. Sample subset: CD45RA+ positively selected.

The CDR3 bases are TGCAGCGTTGAACGGCTAGCGGGAGACTCCTACAATGAGCAGTTCTTC. This encodes CSVERLAGDSYNEQFF. The chain links TRBV29-1 to TRBJ2-1, with 10 bases identical to TRBD2. The CDR3 spans 16 residues. Germline CDR1 and CDR2: SQVTM and ANQGSEA. The trim removed 2 bases at V and 0 bases at J, leaving 4 bases unmatched.